These T cell receptor beta chains were read from a single sample in a study of CXCR3-negative and CXCR3-positive naive CD8 T cells. From the 5' RACE reads, TCRdb lists one entry per CDR3 protein and no DNA. This sample contains 60,000 to 70,000 distinct CDR3 sequences. Sequenced input: naive CXCR3+ CD8+ T cells from blood. The receptors here all came from a human donor in good health. Some clones in this sample may be carry-over from other donors' samples. CDR3s include the opening cysteine and the closing phenylalanine or tryptophan. The order of the fields is V gene, J gene, CDR3 protein.

TRBV7-3,TRBJ2-1,CASSFAGGSYNEQFF
TRBV27,TRBJ2-7,CASRAHSSYEQYF
TRBV5-8,TRBJ2-2,CASSLMTTGELFF
TRBV12-3/TRBV12-4,TRBJ2-1,CASSLLGEGDEQFF
TRBV14,TRBJ2-7,CASSPGRTYEQYF
TRBV5-5,TRBJ2-3,CASSFGAGGYTDTQYF
TRBV29-1,TRBJ2-7,CSVDKGSNYEQYF
TRBV6-2/TRBV6-3,TRBJ2-3,CASSYSRGLAGAGDTQYF
TRBV4-3,TRBJ1-1,CASSQGRTIAEAFF
TRBV5-1,TRBJ2-1,CASRLSSYNEQFF
TRBV6-5,TRBJ2-3,CASLDLGGPSTDTQYF
TRBV5-1,TRBJ2-3,CASSETSGGAADTQYF
TRBV14,TRBJ2-1,CASSQVLGYNEQFF
TRBV9,TRBJ2-1,CASSATSGGPYNEQFF
TRBV30,TRBJ2-3,CAWNLGTDTQYF
TRBV9,TRBJ2-3,CASSGKAGGSTDTQYF
TRBV29-1,TRBJ2-1,CSVGGQGIYNEQFF
TRBV12-5,TRBJ2-3,CASGLDWSHTDTQYF
TRBV10-1,TRBJ2-7,CASPVACLISYEQYF
TRBV7-9,TRBJ2-1,CASSLEGFGQAYNEQFF
TRBV7-8,TRBJ2-7,CASSFLGLSYEQYF
TRBV19,TRBJ2-7,CASSMASSGEFYEQYF
TRBV30,TRBJ2-2,CAWTTGWTANTGELFF
TRBV11-2,TRBJ2-1,CASSLEIPRAEQFF
TRBV21-1,TRBJ1-1,CASSSPDRLQNTEAFF
TRBV12-3/TRBV12-4,TRBJ2-3,CASSFAISTDTQYF
TRBV7-6,TRBJ2-7,CASSSIAAFEYEQYF
TRBV25-1,TRBJ2-5,CASSELFEITQPQETQYF
TRBV11-3,TRBJ2-1,CASRHLPYGTEQFF
TRBV7-6,TRBJ2-7,CASSLWGTGIYEQYF
TRBV11-3,TRBJ1-1,CASSLDPQAGVTEAFF
TRBV2,TRBJ2-1,CASIRGLGGEQFF
TRBV7-9,TRBJ2-7,CASSPSGGGDYEQYF
TRBV5-1,TRBJ1-2,CASSLSRGETRGPYGYTF
TRBV7-9,TRBJ1-1,CASSGGPGGFMNTEAFF
TRBV29-1,TRBJ2-1,CSVEAAGPAVKSSYNEQFF
TRBV4-1,TRBJ1-6,CASSQDPPFNSPLHF
TRBV15,TRBJ2-5,CATSSPKTYSGGPYQETQYF
TRBV15,TRBJ2-3,CATSRGEGMPDTQYF
TRBV12-3/TRBV12-4,TRBJ2-2,CASTSSFTGKYPNTGELFF
TRBV14,TRBJ2-7,CASSIRVGSYEQYF
TRBV5-1,TRBJ2-5,CASSLELFGGNQETQYF
TRBV7-2,TRBJ2-1,CASSLQRPYISSYNEQFF
TRBV7-3,TRBJ1-1,CASSLTGQGNTEAFF
TRBV9,TRBJ2-1,CASSVGAGGPNEQFF
TRBV5-4,TRBJ2-7,CASSLTGWTYEQYF
TRBV5-1,TRBJ2-2,CAIATGTGELFF
TRBV29-1,TRBJ2-7,CSVRGGDSLEQYF
TRBV5-6,TRBJ1-1,CASSFTSGEAFF
TRBV19,TRBJ1-5,CASNPMQVYSNQPQHF
TRBV5-6,TRBJ2-7,CASSLGEPSYEQYF
TRBV29-1,TRBJ2-7,CSVPTGRFSEQYF
TRBV6-4,TRBJ2-2,CASSDSRAAGELFF